The clone carrying this T cell receptor beta chain was seen more than once but under ten times. The data were taken from a study of blood T cells in healthy people across ages. For the second PCR, which ran for 7 to 11 cycles, a sample-barcoded 5' primer and a J-beta primer mix were used. CDR3-containing paired-end reads numbering at least 2.5 million came from each sample. A single record per CDR3 protein comes from TCRdb applying MiXCR to the 5' RACE reads. Here the sample spans 750,000 to 950,000 distinct CDR3 sequences, more than 25% being singletons. After removal of 3 bases from V and 8 bases from J, the junction contained 1 base not matched to a gene. This CDR3 comprises 12 residues. Per germline, CDR1 SGDLS and CDR2 YYNGEE. Another study also made use of these data, one on T cells of mothers and their children. That paper states: All extracted RNA went into cDNA synthesis, approximately 1.4 ug per 15 ul.

V and J are TRBV9 and TRBJ1-1; 10 bases agree with TRBD1. Sequences were obtained from blood. The sequence came from a boy aged 5-17 years in good health. The CDR3 is CASSEGQGEAFF. CDR3 in DNA: TGTGCCAGCAGCGAGGGACAGGGGGAAGCTTTCTTT.